What follows are 3 T cell receptor beta chains derived from one specimen sequenced in a study of blood T cell repertoires in COVID-19. Sequencing was performed with immunoSEQ multiplex PCR; in TCRdb, only in-frame clones are kept and a portion is missing. This sample has more than 300,000 clones; 88% occur once, and the top ten carry 1.2%. Material: PBMCs or T cells enriched from blood (not recorded which). These receptors all come from a woman aged 18-29 years who had recovered from COVID-19.

CDR3 in DNA: TGTGCCAGCAGTTATGACAGGGGTTACTACGAGCAGTACTTC. Amino acid sequence: CASSYDRGYYEQYF. The J gene is TRBJ2-7, the V gene TRBV28, with 8 bases matching TRBD1. Germline CDR1 reads MDHEN; CDR2 reads SYDVKM. CDR3 size: 14 residues. V dropped 4 bases and J dropped 3; count of bases not matched to a gene: 5. The full variable domain, its missing parts supplied by reference TRBV28 and TRBJ2-7, is DVKVTQSSRYLVKRTGEKVFLECVQDMDHENMFWYRQDPGLGLRLIYFSYDVKMKEKGDIPEGYSVSREKKERFSLILESASTNQTSMYLCASSYDRGYYEQYFGPGTRLTVT.

The CDR3, as DNA: TGTGCCAGCAGCGCAGGGTTGAACACTGAAGCTTTCTTT. As protein: CASSAGLNTEAFF. The chain has TRBV11-2 and TRBJ1-1; possibly TRBD1 for D (5 bases). The ends were cut back, 5 bases at V and 0 bases at J, with 7 bases in the middle. The V gene's germline CDR1 is SGHAT and CDR2 FQNNGV. There are 13 residues in the CDR3.

The rearrangement joins TRBV28 to TRBJ2-7; 8 bases match TRBD2. The V and J ends lost 4 bases and 2 bases, in that order; junction bases with no gene match: 13. The germline gives CDR1 MDHEN, CDR2 SYDVKM. This CDR3 is built from 17 residues. CDR3 coding DNA: TGTGCCAGCAGTTCCCAGGGAGGTAGCGGGGCCCCCTACGAGCAGTACTTC. Translation: CASSSQGGSGAPYEQYF.